This T cell receptor (beta chain) was captured in a study of blood T cell repertoires in COVID-19. About the study: Acute and convalescent COVID-19 specimens originated in the United States, Italy and Spain. Nucleic acid was either cDNA or gDNA, and it came from T cells, B-cell-depleted T cells, or PBMCs.

The germline V gene encodes CDR1 MDHEN and CDR2 SYDVKM. V was shortened by 7 bases and J by 9 bases, with 15 bases between the two germline ends. The CDR3 spans 12 residues. This clone was recorded once. Methods used by the authors: Nucleated cell number was recorded as an estimate derived from reference gene primer amplification. Sequencing was performed with immunoSEQ multiplex PCR; in TCRdb, only in-frame clones are kept and a portion is missing. That table is the source of V, J and clone size, and D and trimming were worked out from the DNA. The table includes over 60,000 clones, approximately 84% detected once.

The clonotype comes from a man aged 70-80 years with active or convalescent COVID-19. The chain combines TRBV28 with TRBJ1-2, with D unclear. Sequenced sample: peripheral blood. CDR3 residues: CASNLAQTSYTF. Written as DNA, the CDR3 is TGTGCCAGCAACCTTGCCCAGACAAGCTACACCTTC.